This TCR beta chain was sequenced during a study of T cell responses to AZD1222 COVID-19 vaccine. Study-level information: Second-dose recipients at about 4 or about 12 weeks were treated as one pooled group.

V gave up 1 base and J gave up 1 base, with 11 bases separating them. The CDR3 runs 16 residues. Germline V gene lookup returns CDR1 LGHDT and CDR2 YNNKEL (reference sequence). In regard to this clone: Its antigen remains unknown.

Study-level findings and limits: The breadth and depth of Spike-specific TCRs increased once two AZD1222 doses had been given. Epitopes outside B.1.351 and B.1.1.7 mutated regions reportedly drew nearly half of spike TCRs. The sample set comprised mostly white British donors with more females, and clonal diversity was possibly underestimated.

The repertoire was sequenced with immunoSEQ multiplex PCR; TCRdb's copy has only in-frame clones and lacks some. The table shows approximately 100,000 clones, with roughly nine tenths occurring only once. Source: peripheral blood, taken on day 0 of AZD1222 vaccination. The V gene is TRBV3-1 (or the pseudogene TRBV3-2), the J gene TRBJ2-1; D could derive from TRBD1 or TRBD2 (5 bases each). The sequence came from an adult in good health. The CDR3 loop reads CASSQAPEGSYNEQFF. In DNA form, the CDR3 reads TGTGCCAGCAGCCAAGCCCCCGAGGGGTCCTACAATGAGCAGTTCTTC.